This T cell receptor beta chain came from a study of blood T cells in healthy people across ages. Next came a second PCR, run for about 7 to 12 cycles, which used a sample-barcoded 5' primer along with a J-beta primer mix. TCRdb fed the 5' RACE reads into MiXCR, producing one record per CDR3 protein. The data contain 600,000 to 1,000,000 distinct CDR3 sequences, more than 20% of them seen just once; the ten biggest clones take up more than 3%. The germline V and J ends were trimmed by 5 bases and 2 bases, with 16 bases remaining between them. This CDR3 contains 16 residues. This clonotype was detected only a few times. The same data also went into a second study, on T cells of mothers and their children. That paper states: For each mother, over 10 million TCR beta CDR3 reads were obtained, and for each child, about 3 million.

Sequenced material: blood. The source of this sequence is a boy younger than 18 in good health. V is TRBV12-3 or TRBV12-4 and J is TRBJ1-3, with no clear D. The CDR3 nucleotides read TGTGCCAGCAGTCCACCCGGGCTCGGCGCTGGAAACACCATATATTTT. Protein sequence: CASSPPGLGAGNTIYF.